This passage covers 12 T cell receptor beta chains from one sample sequenced in a study of blood T cells in healthy people across ages. The authors ran a second PCR of about 7 to 12 cycles using a sample-barcoded 5' primer and a J-beta primer mix. TCRdb reanalysed the 5' RACE reads using MiXCR and keeps one entry per CDR3 protein. The data show 1.2 million to 1.5 million distinct CDR3 sequences, 42% seen once. The sequencing input was blood. Source of these receptors: a woman younger than 30 in good health.

This clonotype appeared a few times. The V call is TRBV7-2, the J call TRBJ2-3, with TRBD1 matching 10 bases. CDR3 length: 17 residues. Per germline, CDR1 SGHTA and CDR2 FQGNSA. V was clipped by 4 bases and J by 4 bases; unmatched bases: 11. The CDR3 DNA follows: TGTGCCAGCAGCTCCCATACCCGGGACAGGGGCGCAGATACGCAGTATTTT. Its translation is CASSSHTRDRGADTQYF.

The chain combines TRBV6-6 with TRBJ2-7, with D hard to call. V shed 5 bases and J shed 6 bases, with 14 bases lying between them. CDR3 length equals 13 residues. Germline lookup yields CDR1 MNHNY and CDR2 SVGAGI (reference sequence). CDR3 nucleotide sequence: TGTGCCAGCAGTCCCCTCGAGGTGGGCGAGCAGTACTTC. Its translation is CASSPLEVGEQYF.

This chain joins TRBV7-2 and TRBJ1-2; D not certain. CDR1 is SGHTA, CDR2 FQGNSA, per germline. This CDR3 has 14 residues. The V gene lost 7 bases and the J gene lost 2 bases, with 14 bases spanning the gap. Here the CDR3 DNA reads TGTGCCAGCACCGGGGAGGCGGGGAACTATGGCTACACCTTC. This sequence encodes CASTGEAGNYGYTF.

V is TRBV25-1 and J is TRBJ2-2; perhaps TRBD2 as D (5 bases). The germline V gene encodes CDR1 MGHDK and CDR2 SYGVNS. Trimming pared 3 bases from V and 3 bases from J, leaving 8 bases between. The CDR3 spans 14 residues. The CDR3 sequence: CASSDLRDTGELFF. The CDR3, as DNA: TGTGCCAGCAGTGATTTGAGGGACACCGGGGAGCTGTTTTTT.

The chain recombines TRBV6-5 with TRBJ2-7; TRBD2 matches at 11 bases. The closer fit of TRBJ2-5 to the DNA end suggests the J call may be wrong. Germline lookup yields CDR1 MNHEY and CDR2 SVGAGI. The CDR3 length is 15 residues. The CDR3 DNA reads as TGTGCCAGCAGTCGTAGCGGGGGGGCGGGTGAGACCCAGTACTTC. Protein sequence: CASSRSGGAGETQYF.

This clonotype has only a few counts. The V call is TRBV28, the J call TRBJ2-5, with D perhaps assigned TRBD1 or TRBD2 (5 bases each). V gave up 5 bases and J gave up 10 bases, with 11 bases separating them. Germline CDR1 is MDHEN and CDR2 is SYDVKM. There are 11 residues in the CDR3. Written as DNA, the CDR3 is TGTGCCAGCAGTCGCGAGAGGGGCCAGTACTTC. Residues: CASSRERGQYF. Together with reference TRBV28 and TRBJ2-5, the CDR3 gives the full variable domain: DVKVTQSSRYLVKRTGEKVFLECVQDMDHENMFWYRQDPGLGLRLIYFSYDVKMKEKGDIPEGYSVSREKKERFSLILESASTNQTSMYLCASSRERGQYFGPGTRLLVL.

The V gene is TRBV5-5, the J gene TRBJ1-1; unclear D gene. CDR1 SGHKS and CDR2 YYEKEE come from the germline V gene (reference sequence). CDR3 size: 14 residues. Trimming removed 4 bases from V and 1 base from J, with 11 bases in between. CDR3 DNA: TGTGCCAGCAGCGCTAGAGCGGGGAACACTGAAGCTTTCTTT. The encoded protein is CASSARAGNTEAFF.

Points on this clonotype: A junction end diverges from the germline sequence, so it may reflect a read error. The chain recombines TRBV4-1 with TRBJ2-5; perhaps D is TRBD1 or TRBD2 (6 bases each). The CDR3 is 16 residues long. Germline CDR1 and CDR2: MGHRA and YSYEKL. The CDR3 reads CASSFRQAGRGEIQYF. The CDR3, as DNA: TGCGCCAGCAGCTTCCGACAGGCCGGGCGGGGAGAGATCCAGTACTTC.

V gene TRBV3-1 combines with J gene TRBJ2-7; D is possibly TRBD2 (6 bases). The ends were cut back, 3 bases at V and 6 bases at J, with 12 bases in the middle. The CDR3 loop spans 13 amino acids. CDR1 and CDR2 (germline): LGHDT, YNNKEL (reference sequence). CDR3 loop: CASSQGGLSEQYF. CDR3 sequence (DNA): TGTGCCAGCAGCCAGGGCGGACTATCCGAGCAGTACTTC.

J is TRBJ1-1 and V is TRBV5-5, with TRBD1 matching over 7 bases. Trimming removed 1 base from V and 5 bases from J; junction bases left unmatched: 5. The CDR3 has 14 residues. In germline, CDR1 is SGHKS, CDR2 YYEKEE (reference sequence). The CDR3 loop reads CASSLPGGGTEAFF. CDR3 sequence (DNA): TGTGCCAGCAGCTTGCCAGGGGGAGGAACTGAAGCTTTCTTT.

This clonotype appeared a few times. The J gene is TRBJ2-1, the V gene TRBV12-3 or TRBV12-4; D might be TRBD2 (5 bases). There are 13 residues in the CDR3. Trimming stripped 6 bases from V and 10 bases from J, with 16 bases between. DNA of the CDR3: TGTGCCAGCAGACCCGGACGTGGCGGGGAGCAGTTCTTC. Translation: CASRPGRGGEQFF.

The rearrangement joins TRBV6-5 to TRBJ2-7, with D possibly matching TRBD2 (5 bases). This CDR3 is 15 amino acids long. CDR1 and CDR2 from the germline V gene are MNHEY and SVGAGI. Trimming removed 2 bases from V and 2 bases from J, with 13 bases in between. DNA of the CDR3: TGTGCCAGCAGTTACCGGGGTGATACCCCCTACGAGCAGTACTTC. Its translation: CASSYRGDTPYEQYF.